This is a list of T cell receptor beta chains from one sample in a study of blood T cell repertoires in COVID-19. Data came from immunoSEQ multiplex PCR; TCRdb stores just in-frame clones and leaves some out. The table records fewer than 200,000 clones, more than 75% of them present only once. The sequencing input was peripheral blood. The receptors come from a man aged 35-49 years with active or convalescent COVID-19. Each CDR3 is given with its conserved first and last residue. Each record gives: V gene, D gene, clone size, J gene, CDR3 protein, CDR3 DNA. The D gene is left open where the match is weak. Clone size is given for some rows only: seen once, a few or many times, or a class if the clone is expanded.

TRBV25-1	-	-	TRBJ1-4	CASSERGWNEKLFF	TGTGCCAGCAGTGAAAGGGGATGGAATGAAAAACTGTTTTTT
TRBV28	-	-	TRBJ2-1	CASKLPAYNEQFF	TGTGCCAGCAAGCTCCCCGCCTACAATGAGCAGTTCTTC
TRBV2	TRBD1	-	TRBJ1-6	CASSGTGNLNSPLHF	TGTGCCAGCAGTGGGACAGGCAACCTTAATTCACCCCTCCACTTT
TRBV18	TRBD1	-	TRBJ2-1	CASSPGTGYNEQFF	TGTGCCAGCTCACCAGGGACAGGCTACAATGAGCAGTTCTTC
TRBV5-6	TRBD1	-	TRBJ1-1	CASSSDRAQAFF	TGTGCCAGCAGCTCTGACAGGGCCCAGGCTTTCTTT
TRBV23-1	-	few	TRBJ1-4	CASSRSDRIFGKLFF	TGCGCCAGCAGCCGATCGGACAGAATTTTCGGAAAACTGTTTTTT
TRBV7-4	TRBD1	-	TRBJ1-4	CASSLGGTGGPATNEKLFF	TGTGCCAGCAGCTTAGGAGGGACAGGGGGCCCTGCAACTAATGAAAAACTGTTTTTT
TRBV9	-	once	TRBJ1-1	CASSPRADSTEAFF	TGTGCCAGCAGCCCTCGCGCGGATTCCACTGAAGCTTTCTTT
TRBV5-1	-	-	TRBJ1-1	CASSLVGPTEAFF	TGCGCCAGCAGCTTGGTGGGCCCCACTGAAGCTTTCTTT
TRBV6-5	-	-	TRBJ1-2	CASRGPGSGYTF	TGTGCCAGCAGGGGGCCCGGCAGCGGCTACACCTTC
TRBV6-1	-	-	TRBJ1-6	CASSEGRSKNSPLHF	TGTGCCAGCAGTGAAGGTAGGAGCAAGAATTCACCCCTCCACTTT
TRBV6-6	TRBD1	-	TRBJ1-5	CASSRGQGSFNQPQHF	TGTGCCAGCAGTCGAGGACAGGGTTCTTTCAATCAGCCCCAGCATTTT
TRBV19	TRBD1	-	TRBJ1-2	CASSRDRGDGYTF	TGTGCCAGTAGCCGGGACAGGGGCGATGGCTACACCTTC
TRBV9	TRBD2	-	TRBJ2-7	CASSEYSGYEQYF	TGTGCCAGCAGCGAATATAGCGGGTACGAGCAGTACTTC
TRBV30	-	-	TRBJ1-5	CAWRTGGSYSNQPQHF	TGTGCCTGGAGGACCGGGGGGTCATATAGCAATCAGCCCCAGCATTTT
TRBV6-5	TRBD1	-	TRBJ1-2	CASSYSSGQFLGYTF	TGTGCCAGCAGTTACTCTTCGGGACAGTTCTTAGGCTACACCTTC